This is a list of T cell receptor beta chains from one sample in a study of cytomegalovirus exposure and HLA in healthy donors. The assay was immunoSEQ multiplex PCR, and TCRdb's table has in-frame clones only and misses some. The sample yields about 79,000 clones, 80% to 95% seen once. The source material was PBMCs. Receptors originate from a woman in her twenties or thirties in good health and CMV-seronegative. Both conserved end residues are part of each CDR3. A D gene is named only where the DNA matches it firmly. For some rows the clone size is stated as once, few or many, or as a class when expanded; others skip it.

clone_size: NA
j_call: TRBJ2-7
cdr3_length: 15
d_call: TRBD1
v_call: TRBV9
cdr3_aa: CASSVGGTGGLEQYF
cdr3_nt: TGTGCCAGCAGCGTAGGAGGGACAGGGGGGCTCGAGCAGTACTTC

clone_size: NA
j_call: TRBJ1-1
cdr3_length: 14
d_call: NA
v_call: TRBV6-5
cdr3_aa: CASSYSGRGTEAFF
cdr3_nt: TGTGCCAGCAGTTACAGCGGCCGAGGGACTGAAGCTTTCTTT

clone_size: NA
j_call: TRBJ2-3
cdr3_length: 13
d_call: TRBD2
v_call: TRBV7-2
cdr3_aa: CASSRGGSDTQYF
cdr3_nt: TGTGCCAGCAGTCGGGGGGGTTCAGATACGCAGTATTTT

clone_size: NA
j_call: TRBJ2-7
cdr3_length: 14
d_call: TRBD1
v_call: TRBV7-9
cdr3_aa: CASSLGQGGHEQYF
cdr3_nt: TGTGCCAGCAGCTTAGGACAGGGTGGCCACGAGCAGTACTTC

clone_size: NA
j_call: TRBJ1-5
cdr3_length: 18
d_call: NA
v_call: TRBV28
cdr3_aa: CASSRRGATALSNQPQHF
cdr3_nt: TGTGCCAGCAGTCGGCGGGGGGCTACTGCTCTTAGCAATCAGCCCCAGCATTTT

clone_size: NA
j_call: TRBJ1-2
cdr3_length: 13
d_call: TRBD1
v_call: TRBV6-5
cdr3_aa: CASRRQGSRGYTF
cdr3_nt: TGTGCCAGCAGAAGACAGGGCTCGAGGGGCTACACCTTC

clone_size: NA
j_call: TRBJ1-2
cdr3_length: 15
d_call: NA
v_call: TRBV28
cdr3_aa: CASSFGRAVGYGYTF
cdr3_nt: TGTGCCAGCAGTTTTGGCAGGGCCGTCGGCTATGGCTACACCTTC

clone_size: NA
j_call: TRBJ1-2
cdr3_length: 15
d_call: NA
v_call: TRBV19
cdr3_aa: CASSFFSPRNYGYTF
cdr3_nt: TGTGCCAGTAGTTTTTTTTCTCCCAGGAACTATGGCTACACCTTC

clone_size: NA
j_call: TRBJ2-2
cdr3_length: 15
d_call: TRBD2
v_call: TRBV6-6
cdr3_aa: CASSLAGVDTGELFF
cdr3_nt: TGTGCCAGCAGCCTAGCGGGAGTCGACACCGGGGAGCTGTTTTTT

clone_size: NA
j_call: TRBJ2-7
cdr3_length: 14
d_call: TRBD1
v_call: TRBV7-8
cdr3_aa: CASSARTGFYEQYF
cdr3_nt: TGTGCCAGCAGCGCCCGGACAGGCTTCTACGAGCAGTACTTC

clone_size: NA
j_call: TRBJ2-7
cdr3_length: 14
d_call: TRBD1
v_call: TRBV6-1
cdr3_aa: CALDRDRGSDEQYF
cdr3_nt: TGTGCCTTAGACCGGGACAGGGGGTCCGACGAGCAGTACTTC

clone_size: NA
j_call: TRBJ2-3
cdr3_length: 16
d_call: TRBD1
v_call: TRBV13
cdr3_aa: CASRRGPLTSTDTQYF
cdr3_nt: TGTGCCAGCCGAAGGGGGCCTCTAACTAGCACAGATACGCAGTATTTT

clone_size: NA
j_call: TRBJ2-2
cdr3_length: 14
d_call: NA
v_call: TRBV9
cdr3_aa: CASSVGGSTGELFF
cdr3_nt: TGTGCCAGCAGCGTAGGAGGGAGCACCGGGGAGCTGTTTTTT

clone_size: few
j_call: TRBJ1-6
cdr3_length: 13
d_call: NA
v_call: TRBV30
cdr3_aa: CAWAGQSNSPLHF
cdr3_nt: TGTGCCTGGGCCGGACAGTCGAATTCACCCCTCCACTTT

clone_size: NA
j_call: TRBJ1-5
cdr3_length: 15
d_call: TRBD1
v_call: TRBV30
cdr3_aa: CAWSKGQGPNQPQHF
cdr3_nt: TGTGCCTGGAGTAAAGGACAGGGCCCCAATCAGCCCCAGCATTTT

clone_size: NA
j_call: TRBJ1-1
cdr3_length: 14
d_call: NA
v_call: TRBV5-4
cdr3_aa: CASSWRQMNTEAFF
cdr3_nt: TGTGCCAGCAGCTGGAGACAGATGAACACTGAAGCTTTCTTT

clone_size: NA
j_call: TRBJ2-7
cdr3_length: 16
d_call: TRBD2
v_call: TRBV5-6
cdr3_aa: CASSLFSSGSSYEQYF
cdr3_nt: TGTGCCAGCAGCTTGTTTTCTAGCGGTAGCTCCTACGAGCAGTACTTC

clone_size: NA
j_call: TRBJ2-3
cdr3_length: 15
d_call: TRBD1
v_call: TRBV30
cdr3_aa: CAWSPAGTAPDTQYF
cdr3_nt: TGTGCCTGGAGTCCAGCCGGGACAGCCCCAGATACGCAGTATTTT

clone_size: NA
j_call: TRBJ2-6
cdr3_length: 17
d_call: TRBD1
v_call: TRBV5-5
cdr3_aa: CASSSGQVTSGANVLTF
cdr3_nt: TGTGCCAGCAGCTCGGGACAGGTTACATCTGGGGCCAACGTCCTGACTTTC

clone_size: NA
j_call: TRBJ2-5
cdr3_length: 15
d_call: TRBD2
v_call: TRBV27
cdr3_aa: CASSPQSGSGETQYF
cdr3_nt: TGTGCCAGCAGTCCTCAAAGCGGGAGTGGGGAGACCCAGTACTTC

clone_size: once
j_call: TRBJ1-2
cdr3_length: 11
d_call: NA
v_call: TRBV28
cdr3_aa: CASSEQVGYTF
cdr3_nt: TGTGCCAGCAGTGAACAGGTCGGCTACACCTTC

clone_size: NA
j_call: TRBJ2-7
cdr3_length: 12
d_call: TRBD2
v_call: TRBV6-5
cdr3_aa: CASRRDYYEQYF
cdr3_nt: TGTGCCAGCAGGAGGGACTACTACGAGCAGTACTTC

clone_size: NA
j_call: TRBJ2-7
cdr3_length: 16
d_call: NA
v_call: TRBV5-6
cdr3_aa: CASSLEKAGFGYEQYF
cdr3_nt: TGTGCCAGCAGCTTGGAGAAAGCAGGGTTCGGATACGAGCAGTACTTC

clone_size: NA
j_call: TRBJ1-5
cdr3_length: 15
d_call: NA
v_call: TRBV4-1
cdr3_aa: CASSLDSYSNQPQHF
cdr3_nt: TGCGCCAGCAGCCTCGACAGTTATAGCAATCAGCCCCAGCATTTT

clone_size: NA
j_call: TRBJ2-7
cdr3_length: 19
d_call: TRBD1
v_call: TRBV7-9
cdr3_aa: CASSPKSRGQGVPSYEQYF
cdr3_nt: TGTGCCAGCAGCCCCAAGAGCAGGGGACAGGGGGTCCCTTCCTACGAGCAGTACTTC

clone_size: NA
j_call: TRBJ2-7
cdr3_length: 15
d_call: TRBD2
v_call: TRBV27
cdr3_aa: CASSPTSGLSYEQYF
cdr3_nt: TGTGCCAGCAGCCCGACTAGCGGACTTTCCTACGAGCAGTACTTC

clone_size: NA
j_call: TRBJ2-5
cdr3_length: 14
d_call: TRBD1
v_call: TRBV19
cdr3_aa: CASSTMTGAETQYF
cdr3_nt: TGTGCCAGTAGTACCATGACAGGGGCGGAGACCCAGTACTTC

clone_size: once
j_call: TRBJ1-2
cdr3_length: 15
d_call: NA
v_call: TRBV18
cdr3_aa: CASSPQGHKDYGYTF
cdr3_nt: TGTGCCAGCTCACCACAAGGACATAAGGACTATGGCTACACCTTC

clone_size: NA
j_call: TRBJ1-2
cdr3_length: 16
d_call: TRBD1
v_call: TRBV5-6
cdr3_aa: CASSFPPTARGPGYTF
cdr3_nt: TGTGCCAGCAGCTTCCCTCCAACGGCCAGGGGGCCCGGCTACACCTTC

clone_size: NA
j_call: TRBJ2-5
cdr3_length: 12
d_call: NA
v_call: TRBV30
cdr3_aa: CAWSVHVKTQYF
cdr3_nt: TGTGCCTGGAGTGTACATGTGAAGACCCAGTACTTC

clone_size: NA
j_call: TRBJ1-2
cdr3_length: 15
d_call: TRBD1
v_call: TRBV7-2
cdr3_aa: CASSSMTGGWGGYTF
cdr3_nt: TGTGCCAGCAGCTCGATGACAGGGGGCTGGGGCGGCTACACCTTC

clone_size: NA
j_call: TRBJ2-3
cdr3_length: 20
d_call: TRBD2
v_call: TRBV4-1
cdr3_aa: CASSQGGFSGGAFGADTQYF
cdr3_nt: TGCGCCAGCAGCCAAGGAGGGTTTAGCGGGGGGGCCTTTGGGGCAGATACGCAGTATTTT

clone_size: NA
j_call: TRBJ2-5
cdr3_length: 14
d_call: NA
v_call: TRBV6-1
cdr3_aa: CASKGGGTQETQYF
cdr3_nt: TGTGCCAGCAAAGGGGGGGGGACGCAAGAGACCCAGTACTTC

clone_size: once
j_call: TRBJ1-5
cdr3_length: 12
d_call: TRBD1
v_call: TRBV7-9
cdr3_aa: CASSSPGGPQHF
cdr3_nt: TGTGCCAGCAGCTCCCCAGGGGGGCCCCAGCATTTT

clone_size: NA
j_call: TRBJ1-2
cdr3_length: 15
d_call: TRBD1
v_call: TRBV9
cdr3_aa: CASSVEGRGIYGYTF
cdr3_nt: TGTGCCAGCAGCGTAGAGGGCAGGGGGATCTATGGCTACACCTTC

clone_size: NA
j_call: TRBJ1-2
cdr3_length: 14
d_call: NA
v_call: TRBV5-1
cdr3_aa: CASRPERGSYGYTF
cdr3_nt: TGCGCCAGCAGACCCGAGCGGGGATCCTATGGCTACACCTTC

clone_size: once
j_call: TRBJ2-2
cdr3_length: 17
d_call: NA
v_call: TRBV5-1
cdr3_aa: CASSLTTLTSYAGELFF
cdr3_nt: TGCGCCAGCAGCTTGACTACCCTCACTTCGTACGCCGGGGAGCTGTTTTTT

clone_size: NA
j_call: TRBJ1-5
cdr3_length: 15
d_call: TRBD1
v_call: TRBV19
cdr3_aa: CASSNGQGINQPQHF
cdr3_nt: TGTGCCAGTAGTAACGGACAGGGGATCAATCAGCCCCAGCATTTT

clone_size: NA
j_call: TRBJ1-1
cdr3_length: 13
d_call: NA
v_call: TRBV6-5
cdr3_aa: CASRRTENTEAFF
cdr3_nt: TGTGCCAGCAGGCGAACAGAGAACACTGAAGCTTTCTTT

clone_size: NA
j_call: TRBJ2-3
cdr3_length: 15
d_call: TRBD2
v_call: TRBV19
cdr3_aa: CASSILAGVPDTQYF
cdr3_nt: TGTGCCAGTAGTATACTAGCGGGAGTTCCAGATACGCAGTATTTT

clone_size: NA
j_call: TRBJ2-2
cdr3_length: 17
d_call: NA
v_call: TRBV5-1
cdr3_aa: CASSLGIVTDNTGELFF
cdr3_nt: TGCGCCAGCAGCCTGGGAATCGTGACAGACAACACCGGGGAGCTGTTTTTT

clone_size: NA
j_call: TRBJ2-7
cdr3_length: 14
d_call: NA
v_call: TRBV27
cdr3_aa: CASSLEQGRYEQYF
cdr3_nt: TGTGCCAGCAGTTTAGAGCAGGGTCGGTACGAGCAGTACTTC

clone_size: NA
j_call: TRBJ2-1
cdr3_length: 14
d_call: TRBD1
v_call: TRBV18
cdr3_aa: CASSLGTGINEQFF
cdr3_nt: TGTGCCAGCTCACTGGGGACAGGGATAAATGAGCAGTTCTTC

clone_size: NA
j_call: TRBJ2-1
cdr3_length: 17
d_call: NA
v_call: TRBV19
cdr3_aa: CASSILGSARSYNEQFF
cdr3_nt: TGTGCCAGTAGTATTCTCGGTAGCGCACGCTCCTACAATGAGCAGTTCTTC

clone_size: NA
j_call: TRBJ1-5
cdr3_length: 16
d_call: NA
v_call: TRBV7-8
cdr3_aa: CASSRNRVRSNQPQHF
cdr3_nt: TGTGCCAGCAGCCGAAACAGGGTGAGGAGCAATCAGCCCCAGCATTTT

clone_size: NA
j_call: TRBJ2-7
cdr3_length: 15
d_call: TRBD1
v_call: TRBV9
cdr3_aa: CASSLSGTGSYEQYF
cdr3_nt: TGTGCCAGCAGCCTCTCCGGGACAGGGTCCTACGAGCAGTACTTC

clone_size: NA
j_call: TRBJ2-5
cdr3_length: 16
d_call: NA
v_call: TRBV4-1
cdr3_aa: CASSQGRTPGWETQYF
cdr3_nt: TGCGCCAGCAGCCAGGGGAGGACCCCCGGGTGGGAGACCCAGTACTTC